The next 12 T cell receptor beta chains were all read from a single sample in a study of shared clonotypes between healthy human individuals. CD45RO-negative CD8 cells positively selected for CCR7 made up the naive population, which excluded terminally differentiated effector memory CD45RA+ cells. The protocol was immunoSEQ multiplex PCR, while the TCRdb copy is restricted to in-frame clones and leaves out a portion. The sample includes around 2.1 million clones, more than 85% of them seen just once. Sequences were obtained from naive CD8+ T cells from PBMCs. The receptor set was obtained from a man aged 18 to 35 in good health. Some clones in this sample may be carry-over from other donors' samples.

V and J are TRBV19 and TRBJ2-2; tentative D call: TRBD1 (6 bases). CDR1 is LNHDA and CDR2 is SQIVND in the germline V gene (reference sequence). This CDR3 contains 13 residues. The V and J ends lost 5 bases and 5 bases respectively, with 9 bases between them. CDR3 nucleotides: TGTGCCAGTAGTCCCAGGGGTACCGGGGAGCTGTTTTTT. Translation: CASSPRGTGELFF.

CDR3 sequence (DNA): TGTGCCAGCACCGGGACTAGCGGGAGCTACAGCTCCTACGAGCAGTACTTC. Translation gives CASTGTSGSYSSYEQYF. This chain links TRBV2 with TRBJ2-7; 14 bases align to TRBD2. The CDR3 runs 17 residues. Germline CDR1 is SNHLY and CDR2 is FYNNEI. The V segment lost 7 bases and the J segment 0 bases; nucleotides outside the gene matches: 8.

The chain recombines TRBV10-3 with TRBJ2-7, with TRBD2 matching 7 bases. This CDR3 has 14 residues. The V and J ends lost 8 bases and 5 bases, in that order; junction bases with no gene match: 12. Germline values: CDR1 ENHRY, CDR2 SYGVKD. CDR3 residues: CAIGGLGLKDEQYF. For the CDR3, the DNA is TGTGCCATCGGTGGACTAGGCCTAAAGGACGAGCAGTACTTC.

V usage is TRBV29-1 and J usage is TRBJ2-1; 10 bases match TRBD2. In germline, CDR1 is SQVTM, CDR2 ANQGSEA. Germline trimming cut 7 bases from V and 12 bases from J; bases unmatched to any gene: 12. The CDR3 loop spans 13 amino acids. This chain's CDR3 is CSAGVALAGMQFF. CDR3 bases: TGCAGCGCCGGTGTTGCACTAGCGGGAATGCAGTTCTTC.

The chain uses TRBV19 and TRBJ1-1, with D maybe TRBD1 (6 bases). The germline CDR1 and CDR2 sequences are LNHDA and SQIVND (reference sequence). Trimming took off 8 bases at V and 4 bases at J, with 14 bases between the two ends. There are 13 residues in the CDR3. The CDR3 bases are TGTGCCAGTGAGGACAGCCCTTTCACTGAAGCTTTCTTT. Its translation is CASEDSPFTEAFF.

The V gene is TRBV7-2, the J gene TRBJ2-1; D call uncertain. Germline V gene lookup returns CDR1 SGHTA and CDR2 FQGNSA. Trimming removed 6 bases at V and 9 bases at J, with 9 bases between. The CDR3 loop spans 11 amino acids. The CDR3 DNA reads TGTGCCAGCAGGTGGGGAAGTGAGCAGTTCTTC. Protein product: CASRWGSEQFF. Complete variable domain (other parts from reference TRBV7-2 and TRBJ2-1): GAGVSQSPSNKVTEKGKDVELRCDPISGHTALYWYRQSLGQGLEFLIYFQGNSAPDKSGLPSDRFSAERTGGSVSTLTIQRTQQEDSAVYLCASRWGSEQFFGPGTRLTVL.

On this clone itself: This specimen includes other DNA sequences encoding the same CDR3. The chain joins TRBV7-9 to TRBJ2-1; D remains ambiguous. CDR3 length: 11 residues. Germline V gene data show CDR1 as SEHNR and CDR2 as FQNEAQ (reference sequence). The germline V and J ends were trimmed by 5 bases and 8 bases, with 7 bases remaining between them. The DNA of the CDR3 is TGTGCCAGCAGCCCGCTCGATGAGCAGTTCTTC. Protein: CASSPLDEQFF.

The chain carries TRBV30 and TRBJ2-5; D unresolved. The CDR3 extends over 12 amino acids. From germline, CDR1 is GTSNPN and CDR2 SVGIG (reference sequence). With 4 bases removed from V and 5 bases from J, the gap between germline ends came to 11 bases. The DNA of the CDR3 is TGTGCCTGGAACCCATACAGCGAGACCCAGTACTTC. Its translation is CAWNPYSETQYF.

The rearrangement joins TRBV7-9 to TRBJ2-5; TRBD2 agrees at 10 bases. The V and J ends lost 5 bases and 1 base, in that order; junction bases with no gene match: 13. The CDR3 has 18 residues. CDR1 SEHNR and CDR2 FQNEAQ come from the germline V gene (reference sequence). The CDR3 nucleotides are TGTGCCAGCAGCCACAGCGGGAGGGCCTCCTTTACCCAAGAGACCCAGTACTTC. Its protein product is CASSHSGRASFTQETQYF. The full variable domain, with the rest looked up from reference TRBV7-9 and TRBJ2-5, is DTGVSQNPRHKITKRGQNVTFRCDPISEHNRLYWYRQTLGQGPEFLTYFQNEAQLEKSRLLSDRFSAERPKGSFSTLEIQRTEQGDSAMYLCASSHSGRASFTQETQYFGPGTRLLVL.

The CDR3 here is CASNTAGDGYTF. Here the CDR3 DNA reads TGTGCCAGCAACACGGCGGGAGATGGCTACACCTTC. The rearrangement joins TRBV28 to TRBJ1-2; D is undetermined. Germline values: CDR1 MDHEN, CDR2 SYDVKM. Trimming shortened V by 7 bases and J by 6 bases, and 12 bases separated the two germline ends. The CDR3 totals 12 residues.

For the CDR3, the DNA is TGTGCCACCCAATCTACAGGGGGCTACGAGCAGTACTTC. Amino acids: CATQSTGGYEQYF. The genes are TRBV27 and TRBJ2-7, with TRBD1 matching over 8 bases. From germline, CDR1 is MNHEY and CDR2 SMNVEV (reference sequence). The CDR3 loop spans 13 amino acids. V lost 10 bases, J lost 3 bases, and 8 bases stayed unmatched.

This chain links TRBV28 with TRBJ2-1; tentatively, D is TRBD2 (5 bases). Between the trimmed V and J ends, which lost 5 bases and 2 bases, there was a span of 13 bases. There are 15 residues in the CDR3. CDR1 is MDHEN and CDR2 is SYDVKM in the germline V gene. The CDR3 DNA is TGTGCCAGCAGTCGCGGGTCTGTGACCTACAATGAGCAGTTCTTC. It yields the protein CASSRGSVTYNEQFF. The whole variable domain, filled in from reference TRBV28 and TRBJ2-1, reads DVKVTQSSRYLVKRTGEKVFLECVQDMDHENMFWYRQDPGLGLRLIYFSYDVKMKEKGDIPEGYSVSREKKERFSLILESASTNQTSMYLCASSRGSVTYNEQFFGPGTRLTVL.